This TCR beta chain came from a study of blood T cells in healthy people across ages. For the second PCR, which ran for roughly 7 to 11 cycles, a sample-barcoded 5' primer and a J-beta primer mix were used. TCRdb independently ran MiXCR on the 5' RACE reads; one entry per CDR3 protein. The sample yields 1.5 million to 2 million distinct CDR3 sequences, 25% to 30% seen once. General study points: Among T cells, TCR beta diversity per million cells dropped roughly linearly as age rose.

This clonotype was seen ten or more times. Its antigen is not known. CDR1 and CDR2 (germline): SNHLY, FYNNEI. Trimming took off 2 bases at V and 0 bases at J, with 10 bases between the two ends. The length of the CDR3 is 15 residues. The chain employs TRBV2 and TRBJ2-5, with D uncertain. The clonotype originates from a woman aged 25 to 39 in good health. Sequencing was carried out using blood. The CDR3 coding sequence is TGTGCCAGCAGTGAAATAGGGCTACACCAAGAGACCCAGTACTTC. Residues: CASSEIGLHQETQYF.